The subject of this entry is one T cell receptor (beta chain). Its cognate antigen is unknown. These data originate in a study of blood T cells in healthy people across ages. Study information: When template switching was applied, about one barcoded beta molecule was captured per two T cells. Findings and limits, study-wide: Comparison with aged donors showed that long-lived donors had more naive CD4+ cells and higher diversity. The study could not conclusively compare naive and antigen-experienced cells, given its unsorted PBMCs.

Using a J-beta primer mix together with a sample-barcoded 5' primer, a second PCR was run for about 7 to 12 cycles. Via MiXCR, TCRdb re-called the 5' RACE reads, giving one row per CDR3 protein. The sample lists 1.2 million to 1.5 million distinct CDR3 sequences, around 39% occurring once. The study recruited healthy Caucasian donors from Russia who were aged about 6 to 90. The V gene lost 6 bases and the J gene lost 5 bases, with 18 bases spanning the gap. Germline CDR1 SEHNR, CDR2 FQNEAQ (reference sequence). The CDR3 runs to 15 residues. This TCR came from a woman aged 18 to 35 in good health. The chain joins TRBV7-9 to TRBJ2-3; D is unresolved. The sequencing input was blood. CDR3 protein: CASRPTTYPKDTQYF. The DNA of the CDR3 is TGTGCCAGCAGACCCACGACTTACCCCAAAGATACGCAGTATTTT.